A single sample gave rise to the 9 T cell receptor beta chains below, sequenced in a study of blood T cells in healthy people across ages. Combining a sample-barcoded 5' primer with a J-beta primer mix, a second PCR ran for about 7 to 11 cycles. TCRdb reprocessed the 5' RACE reads via MiXCR and lists one record per CDR3 protein. The sample lists nearly 1 million distinct CDR3 sequences, about 51% occurring once. Sequenced: blood. These receptors originate from an older woman in good health.

This clonotype was observed a few times. The rearrangement uses TRBV7-9 and TRBJ1-4; D is ambiguous. Trimming shortened V by 7 bases and J by 2 bases, and 8 bases separated the two germline ends. The length of the CDR3 is 13 residues. CDR1 SEHNR and CDR2 FQNEAQ come from the germline V gene (reference sequence). The CDR3: CASNGLTNEKLFF. The CDR3 DNA reads TGTGCCAGCAATGGATTGACTAATGAAAAACTGTTTTTT.

This chain connects TRBV28 to TRBJ2-1, with 10 bases identical to TRBD2. This CDR3 is 16 amino acids long. In germline, CDR1 is MDHEN, CDR2 SYDVKM. The ends lost 5 bases at V and 4 bases at J; junction bases unmatched: 8. The CDR3 spells CASSTRLAGHYNEQFF. The CDR3 DNA follows: TGTGCCAGCAGTACCAGACTAGCGGGTCATTACAATGAGCAGTTCTTC.

J is TRBJ1-1 and V is TRBV7-8; D perhaps matches TRBD1 (5 bases). Germline V gene data show CDR1 as SGHVS and CDR2 as FQNEAQ. The CDR3 spans 14 residues. V lost 5 bases and J 2 bases, leaving 12 bases between the germline ends. The CDR3 loop reads CASSVGDRNTEAFF. In DNA form, the CDR3 reads TGTGCCAGCAGCGTAGGGGACCGAAACACTGAAGCTTTCTTT.

This clonotype was picked up a small number of times. V gene TRBV29-1 combines with J gene TRBJ2-1, with a possible D match to TRBD2 (6 bases). The V end was cut by 7 bases, the J end by 5 bases, with 15 bases between. Germline CDR1 and CDR2: SQVTM and ANQGSEA. This CDR3 has 13 amino acids. CDR3 DNA: TGCAGCGCCCGGAGGGGCAGTAACAATGAGCAGTTCTTC. It is translated as CSARRGSNNEQFF.

J is TRBJ2-1 and V is TRBV5-5; 9 bases line up with TRBD2. The V gene's germline CDR1 is SGHKS and CDR2 YYEKEE (reference sequence). The CDR3 spans 14 residues. V trimming: 3 bases; J trimming: 8 bases; junction bases outside the gene matches: 6. The CDR3 DNA follows: TGTGCCAGCAGCTATGTGACTAGCGGAGATGAGCAGTTCTTC. This gives the protein CASSYVTSGDEQFF.

The chain carries TRBV7-9 and TRBJ2-1, with 9 nucleotides matching TRBD1. The V and J ends lost 1 base and 3 bases, in that order; junction bases with no gene match: 1. The CDR3 has 15 amino acids. Per the germline V gene, CDR1 is SEHNR and CDR2 is FQNEAQ (reference sequence). This chain's CDR3 is CASSLVTGGYNEQFF. The CDR3 DNA reads TGTGCCAGCAGCTTAGTGACAGGGGGCTACAATGAGCAGTTCTTC.

This rearrangement joins TRBV10-3 to TRBJ2-1; D is possibly TRBD2 (6 bases). V gave up 0 bases and J gave up 2 bases, with 14 bases separating them. Germline CDR1 reads ENHRY; CDR2 reads SYGVKD. The CDR3 sequence is 17 residues long. The CDR3 DNA follows: TGTGCCATCAGTGAGTCGGGCGGGAAAGGGACCTACAATGAGCAGTTCTTC. It encodes CAISESGGKGTYNEQFF.

In its sample, this clonotype was seen many times. The rearrangement links TRBV12-3 or TRBV12-4 to TRBJ1-2; possible D gene TRBD1, 5 bases. The CDR3 is 13 amino acids. Trimming removed 5 bases at V and 2 bases at J, with 9 bases between. Here the CDR3 DNA reads TGTGCCAGCAGTCAGGACACAAACTATGGCTACACCTTC. Protein: CASSQDTNYGYTF.

The CDR3 DNA sequence: TGTGCCACCAGCGGATCCCTGGGTAGCGAGGGGGAGCAGTACTTC. Translated, it gives CATSGSLGSEGEQYF. This sequence joins TRBV15 and TRBJ2-4; D is perhaps TRBD1 (6 bases). V dropped 5 bases and J dropped 13 bases, with 24 bases sitting between them. Looked up from germline, CDR1 is LNHNV and CDR2 is YYDKDF (reference sequence). This CDR3 has 15 amino acids.